The 25 T cell receptor beta chains below come from one sample, sequenced in a study of shared clonotypes between healthy human individuals. Libraries were prepared by immunoSEQ multiplex PCR; TCRdb keeps only in-frame clonotypes and omits some of them. This sample has over a million clones; approximately 96% occur once, and the top ten carry roughly 1.1%. Sequenced input: naive CD4+ T cells sorted from blood. The subset here: CD45RA+ positively selected. All receptors come from a man under 40 in good health.

This sequence joins TRBV7-2 and TRBJ2-2; TRBD2 might be the D (7 bases). This CDR3 spans 14 amino acids. With 3 bases removed from V and 3 bases from J, the gap between germline ends came to 8 bases. The germline gives CDR1 SGHTA, CDR2 FQGNSA. CDR3 sequence: CASSFGGHTGELFF. Written as DNA, the CDR3 is TGTGCCAGCAGCTTCGGGGGGCACACCGGGGAGCTGTTTTTT.

The rearrangement joins TRBV30 to TRBJ2-1; 7 bases are a match to TRBD1. Per the germline V gene, CDR1 is GTSNPN and CDR2 is SVGIG (reference sequence). This CDR3 is 16 amino acids long. V trimming: 4 bases; J trimming: 6 bases; junction bases outside the gene matches: 15. This CDR3 is CAWIPYGDRPSNEQFF. For the CDR3, the DNA is TGTGCCTGGATACCCTATGGGGACAGACCTTCCAATGAGCAGTTCTTC.

J is TRBJ2-7 and V is TRBV6-1, with 9 bases that match TRBD1. The V gene's germline CDR1 is MNHNS and CDR2 SASEGT. This CDR3 has 17 amino acids. With 0 bases clipped from V and 4 bases from J, the junction kept 10 bases outside the gene matches. Here the CDR3 reads CASSEAVLGTGFYEQYF. The CDR3 region has the DNA TGTGCCAGCAGTGAAGCGGTATTGGGGACAGGGTTTTACGAGCAGTACTTC.

This chain links TRBV6-6 with TRBJ2-1, with D tentatively TRBD1 (6 bases). CDR3 length: 13 amino acids. Looked up from germline, CDR1 is MNHNY and CDR2 is SVGAGI (reference sequence). V lost 6 bases and J 4 bases, leaving 10 bases between the germline ends. The CDR3 DNA is TGTGCCAGCAGGGGGGCGCAGTACAATGAGCAGTTCTTC. Protein product: CASRGAQYNEQFF.

On this clone: Other nucleotide sequences in the sample specify the same CDR3. This chain links TRBV29-1 with TRBJ2-7; D might be TRBD2 (5 bases). The V end was cut by 4 bases, the J end by 3 bases, with 7 bases between. Germline assignment: CDR1 SQVTM and CDR2 ANQGSEA. This CDR3 contains 11 residues. CDR3 amino acids: CSVGSGYEQYF. DNA of the CDR3: TGCAGCGTTGGGAGCGGCTACGAGCAGTACTTC.

Details on this clone: Other DNA sequences from this sample encode an identical CDR3 as well. This chain joins TRBV5-1 and TRBJ2-1, with TRBD1 matching over 10 bases. V shed 3 bases and J 6 bases; nucleotides not matched to a gene: 0. The CDR3 is 13 amino acids. Germline V gene data show CDR1 as SGHRS and CDR2 as YFSETQ. The CDR3 DNA sequence: TGCGCCAGCAGCTGGGACAGGGGCAATGAGCAGTTCTTC. It codes for CASSWDRGNEQFF.

The chain recombines TRBV15 with TRBJ1-3, with D possibly matching TRBD1 (5 bases). The CDR3 consists of 17 residues. Per the germline V gene, CDR1 is LNHNV and CDR2 is YYDKDF (reference sequence). The ends were cut back, 0 bases at V and 0 bases at J, with 12 bases in the middle. The CDR3 loop reads CATSRDRGGASGNTIYF. The CDR3 nucleotides read TGTGCCACCAGCAGAGATCGGGGGGGAGCCTCTGGAAACACCATATATTTT.

The rearrangement joins TRBV6-1 to TRBJ2-7, with unresolved D. The CDR3 sequence is 11 residues long. The germline V gene encodes CDR1 MNHNS and CDR2 SASEGT. V lost 7 bases, J lost 4 bases, and 8 bases lay in between. The CDR3 sequence is CASTREYEQYF. CDR3 sequence (DNA): TGTGCCAGCACCCGAGAATACGAGCAGTACTTC.

This clone was seen just once. The rearrangement links TRBV7-2 to TRBJ1-2; D not certain. Trimming took off 5 bases at V and 4 bases at J, with 8 bases between the two ends. The CDR3 covers 12 residues. From germline, CDR1 is SGHTA and CDR2 FQGNSA. The CDR3 DNA follows: TGTGCCAGCAGCAACCCCCCCTATGGCTACACCTTC. It yields the protein CASSNPPYGYTF.

This chain connects TRBV29-1 to TRBJ2-3; no firm D call. The germline CDR1 and CDR2 sequences are SQVTM and ANQGSEA. Between the trimmed V and J ends, which lost 5 bases and 2 bases, there was a span of 20 bases. The CDR3 consists of 16 residues. CDR3 sequence reads: CSVLQLQGSHTDTQYF. DNA of the CDR3: TGCAGCGTTCTCCAGCTACAAGGATCCCACACAGATACGCAGTATTTT.

On this clone: One end of the junction is discordant with germline, which a read error may explain. V and J are TRBV5-5 and TRBJ2-7, with 9 bases that match TRBD1. The CDR3 totals 15 residues. Germline lookup yields CDR1 SGHKS and CDR2 YYEKEE (reference sequence). The CDR3 region is CASSPLGQGSSEQYF. The CDR3 bases are TGTGCCAGCAGCCCCCTGGGACAGGGCTCCTCCGAGCAGTACTTC.

The V gene is TRBV19, the J gene TRBJ2-3; D uncertain. The V end was cut by 0 bases, the J end by 9 bases, with 16 bases between. The CDR3 runs to 15 residues. Germline-derived CDR1 and CDR2 are LNHDA and SQIVND (reference sequence). CDR3 coding DNA: TGTGCCAGTAGTATAGATTATTGGGCTAGAATAACGCAGTATTTT. As protein: CASSIDYWARITQYF.

Notes on this clone: The same CDR3 arises from other DNA sequences in this sample as well. The chain uses TRBV5-1 and TRBJ2-1; D is unclear. Germline V gene data show CDR1 as SGHRS and CDR2 as YFSETQ. The V end lost 0 bases, the J end lost 2 bases, and 3 bases lay between the germline ends. The CDR3 has 13 residues. The CDR3 sequence: CASSLDTYNEQFF. The CDR3 DNA sequence: TGCGCCAGCAGCTTGGACACCTACAATGAGCAGTTCTTC.

The chain is built from TRBV28 and TRBJ2-5; no clear D. Trimming pared 5 bases from V and 2 bases from J, leaving 9 bases between. CDR3 length equals 13 residues. Germline CDR1 MDHEN, CDR2 SYDVKM. The CDR3 DNA follows: TGTGCCAGCAGTCCGCCCCATCAAGAGACCCAGTACTTC. Encoded protein: CASSPPHQETQYF.

The chain combines TRBV4-2 with TRBJ1-2; no reliable D call. The germline V gene encodes CDR1 LGHNA and CDR2 YNFKEQ. The germline V and J ends were trimmed by 0 bases and 8 bases, with 7 bases remaining between them. The CDR3 is 12 amino acids. The CDR3 DNA sequence: TGTGCCAGCAGCCAAGATGCGAAAGGCTACACCTTC. Translation gives CASSQDAKGYTF.

J is TRBJ2-1 and V is TRBV6-1; possibly TRBD2 for D (6 bases). Germline CDR1 reads MNHNS; CDR2 reads SASEGT. Deletions cut 8 bases from V and 3 bases from J, with 14 bases between. This CDR3 is 14 amino acids long. In nucleotides, the CDR3 is TGTGCCAGCGCGGGTAGCGGATTCTACAATGAGCAGTTCTTC. Translated, it gives CASAGSGFYNEQFF.

In DNA form, the CDR3 reads TGTGCCAGCCCATTTCGACTAGACCACAATGAGCAGTTCTTC. Residues: CASPFRLDHNEQFF. The chain combines TRBV27 with TRBJ2-1, with D maybe TRBD2 (6 bases). CDR1 and CDR2 from the germline V gene are MNHEY and SMNVEV (reference sequence). The V end lost 8 bases, the J end lost 5 bases, and 16 bases lay between the germline ends. The CDR3 is made up of 14 amino acids.

V usage is TRBV6-1 and J usage is TRBJ1-2; a weak D match, TRBD1 (6 bases). Germline CDR1 and CDR2: MNHNS and SASEGT. The V and J ends lost 0 bases and 8 bases respectively, with 19 bases between them. CDR3 length: 16 amino acids. CDR3: CASSEAGTPHVGGYTF. CDR3 nucleotides: TGTGCCAGCAGTGAAGCCGGGACACCCCACGTTGGGGGCTACACCTTC.

The chain carries TRBV25-1 and TRBJ2-5; D uncertain. There are 15 residues in the CDR3. Per germline, CDR1 MGHDK and CDR2 SYGVNS. Trimming pared 0 bases from V and 3 bases from J, leaving 11 bases between. The CDR3 sequence is CASSEYGRWEETQYF. The DNA of the CDR3 is TGTGCCAGCAGTGAATATGGGCGGTGGGAAGAGACCCAGTACTTC. The entire variable domain, with the rest obtained from reference TRBV25-1 and TRBJ2-5, is as follows: EADIYQTPRYLVIGTGKKITLECSQTMGHDKMYWYQQDPGMELHLIHYSYGVNSTEKGDLSSESTVSRIRTEHFPLTLESARPSHTSQYLCASSEYGRWEETQYFGPGTRLLVL.

The chain joins TRBV5-1 to TRBJ2-2, with D possibly TRBD2 on 6 matching bases. Germline V gene lookup returns CDR1 SGHRS and CDR2 YFSETQ. The CDR3 extends over 16 amino acids. V was cut by 0 bases and J by 7 bases, with 16 bases left in between. The CDR3 DNA reads as TGCGCCAGCAGCTTGGGCGGGACTCCCTATGGCGGGGAGCTGTTTTTT. Translation gives CASSLGGTPYGGELFF.

The chain employs TRBV5-1 and TRBJ2-1; D might be TRBD2 (5 bases). V shed 4 bases and J shed 1 base, with 12 bases lying between them. In germline, CDR1 is SGHRS, CDR2 YFSETQ. The CDR3 runs to 15 residues. CDR3: CASSTASPSYNEQFF. CDR3 sequence (DNA): TGCGCCAGCAGCACTGCTAGCCCGTCCTACAATGAGCAGTTCTTC.

The V call is TRBV7-6, the J call TRBJ2-1; D is uncertain. The germline V gene encodes CDR1 SGHVS and CDR2 FNYEAQ. Trimming stripped 4 bases from V and 0 bases from J, with 10 bases between. This CDR3 is 15 amino acids long. The CDR3 loop is CASSSEVLSYNEQFF. CDR3 in DNA: TGTGCCAGCAGCTCAGAAGTCCTCTCCTACAATGAGCAGTTCTTC.

The chain carries TRBV10-3 and TRBJ2-7; 7 bases fit TRBD2. This CDR3 comprises 12 residues. Germline V gene data show CDR1 as ENHRY and CDR2 as SYGVKD. V was pared by 8 bases and J by 6 bases, with 7 bases of the junction left unmatched. The chain's CDR3 is CAISTGGGEQYF. The CDR3 DNA reads as TGTGCCATCTCGACGGGAGGTGGCGAGCAGTACTTC.

The chain is built from TRBV5-1 and TRBJ2-7; either TRBD1 or TRBD2 may fit D (5 bases each). Germline CDR1 SGHRS, CDR2 YFSETQ. The V gene lost 3 bases and the J gene lost 2 bases, with 15 bases spanning the gap. This CDR3 comprises 15 residues. CDR3 sequence (DNA): TGCGCCAGCAGCTCCCTCGGAGGACACACCTACGAGCAGTACTTC. Amino acid sequence: CASSSLGGHTYEQYF. Full variable domain (outside the CDR3, taken from reference TRBV5-1 and TRBJ2-7): KAGVTQTPRYLIKTRGQQVTLSCSPISGHRSVSWYQQTPGQGLQFLFEYFSETQRNKGNFPGRFSGRQFSNSRSEMNVSTLELGDSALYLCASSSLGGHTYEQYFGPGTRLTVT.

This chain uses TRBV11-3 with TRBJ2-1; the D gene could be TRBD1 or TRBD2 (5 bases each). Germline V gene lookup returns CDR1 SGHNT and CDR2 YENEEA. V was shortened by 5 bases and J by 7 bases, with 15 bases between the two germline ends. The CDR3 is 14 amino acids. CDR3 nucleotide sequence: TGTGCCAGCAGCCCGGGGTCGACAGTGAATGAGCAGTTCTTC. It is translated as CASSPGSTVNEQFF. The whole variable domain, remainder taken from reference TRBV11-3 and TRBJ2-1, is EAGVVQSPRYKIIEKKQPVAFWCNPISGHNTLYWYLQNLGQGPELLIRYENEEAVDDSQLPKDRFSAERLKGVDSTLKIQPAELGDSAVYLCASSPGSTVNEQFFGPGTRLTVL.